Below, 16 T cell receptor beta chains from the same sample are listed, as sequenced in a study of tumor-infiltrating lymphocytes in primary liver carcinoma. It was from approximately 22-30 mg of unsorted bulk tissue that RNA and DNA were co-extracted. Constant-region priming of around 530 ng total RNA yielded TCR beta cDNA. What produced the TCR beta libraries was three nested multiplex PCR rounds using slightly modified ARM-PCR. The two initial PCR rounds, about 9 cycles each, used TRBV1-TRBV30 forward and C-beta reverse primers. TCRdb called the multiplex PCR reads again in MiXCR, with one record for every CDR3 protein. Seen here are about 74,000 distinct CDR3 sequences, approximately 70% observed once, and the top ten hold 28%. Sequencing was carried out using liver tumor tissue from sampling region 4. Subset: tumor region T4, right-lateral pole. Receptors originate from a man aged 40-49 years with primary liver carcinoma and hepatitis B virus infection.

Judged by abundance, this clonotype is medium-sized. V usage is TRBV11-2 and J usage is TRBJ1-1; D uncertain. The CDR3 contains 13 residues. Trimming shortened V by 0 bases and J by 5 bases, and 7 bases separated the two germline ends. Germline V CDR1 and CDR2: SGHAT, FQNNGV. The CDR3 DNA reads TGTGCCAGCAGCTTAGAAGGACCGACTGAAGCTTTCTTT. Protein product: CASSLEGPTEAFF.

In its sample, this clonotype was seen a few times. The chain employs TRBV11-2 and TRBJ2-1; D gene uncertain. Germline V gives CDR1 SGHAT, CDR2 FQNNGV. The CDR3 sequence is 12 residues long. The CDR3 DNA reads TGTGCTAGTAGCCTGGAGTACAATGAGCAGTTCTTC. Protein sequence: CASSLEYNEQFF.

The chain is built from TRBV11-1 and TRBJ2-7, with D tentatively TRBD1 or TRBD2 (6 bases each). V lost 9 bases and J 5 bases, leaving 17 bases between the germline ends. The CDR3 length is 13 residues. Germline assignment: CDR1 SGHAT and CDR2 FQDESV (reference sequence). The CDR3 DNA is TGTGCCAGTAGCGGCCAGGGGTTTGACGAGCAGTACTTC. This gives the protein CASSGQGFDEQYF. The full variable domain, rest sourced from reference TRBV11-1 and TRBJ2-7, is EAEVAQSPRYKITEKSQAVAFWCDPISGHATLYWYRQILGQGPELLVQFQDESVVDDSQLPKDRFSAERLKGVDSTLKIQPAELGDSAMYLCASSGQGFDEQYFGPGTRLTVT.

Concerning this clonotype: Possible read error: a much larger clone is one base away. V gene TRBV10-3 combines with J gene TRBJ2-1; 8 positions match TRBD2. CDR3 length: 14 residues. Germline V gene lookup returns CDR1 ENHRY and CDR2 SYGVKD. The CDR3 sequence is CAISELAASNGQFF. The CDR3 region has the DNA TGTGCCATCAGTGAACTAGCGGCGAGTAATGGGCAGTTCTTC.

This clonotype was picked up one time. One end of the junction does not line up with germline, which may come from a read error. The gene calls are TRBV29-1 and TRBJ2-3; TRBD2 agrees at 11 bases. Germline V gene lookup returns CDR1 SQVTM and CDR2 ANQGSEA. The CDR3 is 16 amino acids. DNA of the CDR3: TGCAGCGTTGAAGACTTTAGCGGGAGGGCTGTAGATACGCACTATTTT. It translates to CSVEDFSGRAVDTHYF.

On this clonotype itself: One end of the junction is discordant with germline, which a read error may explain. The CDR3 region has the DNA TGCGCCAGCAGGGACGGGGGGAACACTGAAACTTCCTTT. Translation: CASRDGGNTETSF. This sequence joins TRBV4-1 and TRBJ1-1, with D tentatively TRBD1 (5 bases). Germline V lookup: CDR1 MGHRA, CDR2 YSYEKL. The CDR3 has 13 amino acids.

This clonotype was recorded many times. V usage is TRBV12-3 or TRBV12-4 and J usage is TRBJ2-2; possible D gene TRBD1, 6 bases. Trimming took 2 bases from V and 4 from J, leaving 11 bases between them. The CDR3 is 15 amino acids. CDR3 sequence (DNA): TGTGCCAGCAGTTTAAGGGACACTTTCACCGGGGAGCTGTTTTTT. Translating it yields CASSLRDTFTGELFF.

Concerning this clonotype itself: A read error may explain this, as a much larger clone is one base away. The gene calls are TRBV28 and TRBJ2-1, with TRBD1 matching over 12 bases. The CDR3 contains 15 residues. The germline V gene encodes CDR1 MDHEN and CDR2 SYDVKM. CDR3 region: CAGSPAGQGALEQFF. CDR3 DNA: TGTGCCGGCAGCCCGGCGGGACAGGGGGCGCTTGAGCAGTTCTTC.

Concerning this clonotype: A much larger clone differs by one base, so this may be a read error. The rearrangement joins TRBV6-1 to TRBJ2-3; 7 nucleotides agree with TRBD2. The length of the CDR3 is 14 residues. Germline V gene lookup returns CDR1 MNHNS and CDR2 SASEGT. Trimming removed 6 bases from V and 4 bases from J; junction bases left unmatched: 7. The CDR3 loop is CASRRGGSSDTQYF. The CDR3 DNA sequence: TGTGCCAGCAGGAGGGGCGGGAGCTCAGATACGCAGTATTTT.

For this clonotype: A junction boundary mismatches the germline segment, possibly from a read error. The chain combines TRBV11-1 with TRBJ2-3; 8 bases are shared with TRBD2. The germline V gene encodes CDR1 SGHAT and CDR2 FQDESV (reference sequence). There are 16 residues in the CDR3. In DNA form, the CDR3 reads TGTGCCTGCAGCCTCGGGACTAGGACACAAACAGATGCGCAGTATTTT. This gives the protein CACSLGTRTQTDAQYF.

The chain has TRBV24-1 and TRBJ2-5, with D unclear. CDR1 and CDR2 (germline): KGHDR, SFDVKD. The V gene lost 9 bases and the J gene lost 4 bases, with 17 bases spanning the gap. CDR3 size: 14 residues. CDR3 residues: CATSPRTKGETQYF. Written as DNA, the CDR3 is TGTGCCACCTCCCCCCGAACAAAGGGAGAGACCCAGTACTTC.

The table lists this clonotype with many counts. The genes are TRBV29-1 and TRBJ1-2, with 9 positions matching TRBD1. Germline CDR1 and CDR2: SQVTM and ANQGSEA. The V segment lost 6 bases and the J segment 6 bases; nucleotides outside the gene matches: 11. The CDR3 has 14 amino acids. In DNA, the CDR3 is TGCAGCGTCCGAAGTTCGGGACAGGGAGATGGCTACACCTTC. Translating it yields CSVRSSGQGDGYTF.

Notes on this clonotype: It may be a read error: a sequence one base away is much more abundant. CDR3 protein: CVISDVLAGGYMNEQFF. CDR3 coding DNA: TGTGTCATCAGTGATGTTCTAGCGGGAGGATACATGAATGAGCAGTTCTTC. This chain joins TRBV10-3 and TRBJ2-1, with 11 bases lining up with TRBD2. CDR3 length equals 17 residues. In germline, CDR1 is ENHRY, CDR2 SYGVKD.

For this clonotype: This CDR3 fails to terminate in the conserved phenylalanine or tryptophan, so it likely reflects a read error. The chain carries TRBV11-2 and TRBJ2-1, with D perhaps TRBD1 or TRBD2 (5 bases each). CDR1 and CDR2 (germline): SGHAT, FQNNGV. CDR3 length: 15 amino acids. As DNA, the CDR3 is TGTACCAGCGTACAAGGGGACCTCCGGGGACATGAGCAGTTCTTG. Protein: CTSVQGDLRGHEQFL.

Ten or more counts support this clonotype. The chain is built from TRBV7-9 and TRBJ2-3, with D tentatively TRBD2 (5 bases). V lost 2 bases to trimming and J lost 5 bases, with 11 bases between them. CDR3 size: 14 residues. Germline V CDR1 and CDR2: SEHNR, FQNEAQ (reference sequence). The CDR3, as DNA: TGTGCCAGCAGCTTAATGGGAGAGGGAGATACGCAGTATTTT. Translation gives CASSLMGEGDTQYF. Together with reference TRBV7-9 and TRBJ2-3, the CDR3 gives the full variable domain: DTGVSQNPRHKITKRGQNVTFRCDPISEHNRLYWYRQTLGQGPEFLTYFQNEAQLEKSRLLSDRFSAERPKGSFSTLEIQRTEQGDSAMYLCASSLMGEGDTQYFGPGTRLTVL.

Note on this clonotype: One junction end disagrees with the germline gene, perhaps due to a read error. This sequence joins TRBV12-3 or TRBV12-4 and TRBJ1-1; no definite D call. CDR3 size: 15 residues. The CDR3 reads CASSLHSAGDTGAFF. In DNA, the CDR3 is TGTGCCAGCAGTCTTCACTCAGCGGGTGACACTGGAGCTTTCTTT.